This passage covers 26 T cell receptor beta chains from one sample sequenced in a study of T cell responses to AZD1222 COVID-19 vaccine. Clones were sequenced by immunoSEQ multiplex PCR, and TCRdb holds only the in-frame ones, with some missing. The sample comprises over 95,000 clones, approximately 88% of which are singletons, and less than 6.5% rests with the top ten. The starting material was peripheral blood, obtained 28 days after the second AZD1222 dose. The source of these receptors is an adult who received the AZD1222 COVID-19 vaccine.

The chain uses TRBV18 and TRBJ2-7; 11 bases align to TRBD1. V shed 8 bases and J 6 bases; nucleotides not matched to a gene: 9. CDR1 and CDR2 (germline): KGHSH, LQKENI. The CDR3 runs 14 residues. DNA for the CDR3: TGTGCCAGCCATAGCCGGGACAGGGGGTCCGAGCAGTACTTC. It translates to CASHSRDRGSEQYF.

The rearrangement links TRBV6-5 to TRBJ1-2, with D possibly being TRBD1 (5 bases). Trimming took 0 bases from V and 8 from J, leaving 10 bases between them. Germline assignment: CDR1 MNHEY and CDR2 SVGAGI. The length of the CDR3 is 13 residues. The CDR3 DNA reads as TGTGCCAGCAGTTACTCGGGGGTAGTAGGCTACACCTTC. Translated: CASSYSGVVGYTF.

This chain joins TRBV7-2 and TRBJ2-2; TRBD2 matches 9 bases. There are 16 residues in the CDR3. Per the germline V gene, CDR1 is SGHTA and CDR2 is FQGNSA. J lost 7 bases, V lost 5 bases, and 11 bases had no gene match. The DNA of the CDR3 is TGTGCCAGCAGCCCCCAGCGGGGGGCCCCTCTCGGGGAGCTGTTTTTT. It specifies CASSPQRGAPLGELFF. The full variable domain, its missing parts supplied by reference TRBV7-2 and TRBJ2-2, is GAGVSQSPSNKVTEKGKDVELRCDPISGHTALYWYRQSLGQGLEFLIYFQGNSAPDKSGLPSDRFSAERTGGSVSTLTIQRTQQEDSAVYLCASSPQRGAPLGELFFGEGSRLTVL.

This chain connects TRBV3-1 (or the pseudogene TRBV3-2) to TRBJ1-6; D remains unclear. Germline loops: CDR1 LGHDT, CDR2 YNNKEL (reference sequence). CDR3 length equals 12 residues. V lost 3 bases, J lost 14 bases, and 11 bases lay in between. Here the CDR3 reads CASSQTVTALHF. In nucleotides, the CDR3 is TGTGCCAGCAGCCAGACCGTGACGGCCCTCCACTTT.

The CDR3 DNA is TGTGCCAGCAGCCTAAGGGGGCGCACCGGGGAGCTGTTTTTT. Protein product: CASSLRGRTGELFF. The V gene is TRBV11-1, the J gene TRBJ2-2; TRBD1 matches 7 bases. Losses at the gene ends were 5 bases for V and 4 bases for J; bases not matched to a gene: 4. The germline V gene encodes CDR1 SGHAT and CDR2 FQDESV (reference sequence). CDR3 length: 14 amino acids.

The chain combines TRBV25-1 with TRBJ2-7; D remains unclear. This CDR3 has 14 residues. Trimming shortened V by 1 base and J by 5 bases, and 12 bases separated the two germline ends. CDR1 and CDR2 (germline): MGHDK, SYGVNS. The CDR3 reads CASSESGAYDEQYF. CDR3 nucleotide sequence: TGTGCCAGCAGTGAATCAGGCGCCTACGACGAGCAGTACTTC.

This clone was observed a single time. The chain carries TRBV5-6 and TRBJ2-7; 10 positions match TRBD2. Germline trimming cut 0 bases from V and 8 bases from J; bases unmatched to any gene: 8. The CDR3 consists of 15 residues. The germline V gene has CDR1 SGHDT and CDR2 YYEEEE. CDR3 DNA sequence: TGTGCCAGCAGCTTGGACCTAGCGGGGGCTGGTAAGCAGTACTTC. Translating it yields CASSLDLAGAGKQYF.

Written as DNA, the CDR3 is TGTGCCAGCTCGCCATTTTCCAGCGGGGGGGCCGATGAGCAGTTCTTC. Translating gives CASSPFSSGGADEQFF. This chain joins TRBV18 and TRBJ2-1; 10 nucleotides line up with TRBD2. Per germline, CDR1 KGHSH and CDR2 LQKENI. The CDR3 is 16 amino acids. V lost 6 bases, J lost 8 bases, and 13 bases stayed unmatched.

Concerning this clone: One end of the junction is discordant with germline, which a read error may explain. J is TRBJ2-1 and V is TRBV6-1; the D gene is possibly TRBD1 (5 bases). This CDR3 has 15 amino acids. CDR1 is MNHNS and CDR2 is SASEGT in the germline V gene. This chain's CDR3 is CASREGVGSYNEQFF. CDR3 sequence (DNA): TGTGCCAGCAGGGAAGGGGTGGGGTCCTACAATGAGCAGTTCTTC.

This clone showed up just a few times. The V call is TRBV2, the J call TRBJ2-4; D is perhaps TRBD2 (5 bases). Germline values: CDR1 SNHLY, CDR2 FYNNEI. The CDR3 is made up of 15 amino acids. The germline V and J ends were trimmed by 3 bases and 0 bases, with 9 bases remaining between them. The CDR3, as DNA: TGTGCCAGCAGTGATACCGGGGTAGCCAAAAACATTCAGTACTTC. Protein sequence: CASSDTGVAKNIQYF.

The rearrangement uses TRBV3-1 (or the pseudogene TRBV3-2) and TRBJ2-3, with no clear D. The CDR3 covers 14 residues. Germline V gene lookup returns CDR1 LGHDT and CDR2 YNNKEL (reference sequence). V gave up 6 bases and J gave up 2 bases, with 12 bases separating them. The CDR3 region is CASSRRVSTDTQYF. In DNA, the CDR3 is TGTGCCAGCAGTCGCCGGGTATCCACAGATACGCAGTATTTT.

The chain uses TRBV2 and TRBJ1-4; 9 nucleotides match TRBD1. The germline V gene encodes CDR1 SNHLY and CDR2 FYNNEI. CDR3 length: 14 residues. V shed 4 bases, J shed 4 bases, and the junction held 1 base outside the gene matches. This chain's CDR3 is CASSATGGNEKLFF. In DNA form, the CDR3 reads TGTGCCAGCAGTGCGACAGGGGGTAATGAAAAACTGTTTTTT.

V usage is TRBV7-9 and J usage is TRBJ1-3; D gene uncertain. The CDR3 covers 14 residues. V lost 1 base, J lost 3 bases, and 7 bases lay in between. Germline-derived CDR1 and CDR2 are SEHNR and FQNEAQ (reference sequence). CDR3 sequence: CASSLGSGGNTIYF. The CDR3 coding sequence is TGTGCCAGCAGCTTAGGCTCAGGTGGAAACACCATATATTTT.

This clone was seen a single time. V gene TRBV4-1 combines with J gene TRBJ1-3; the D gene is possibly TRBD1 (6 bases). Looked up from germline, CDR1 is MGHRA and CDR2 is YSYEKL. V dropped 1 base and J dropped 0 bases, with 13 bases sitting between them. The CDR3 is 17 amino acids. In nucleotides, the CDR3 is TGCGCCAGCAGCCAAGCGTCGCAGGGGAGCTCTGGAAACACCATATATTTT. It is translated as CASSQASQGSSGNTIYF.

This chain links TRBV19 with TRBJ1-1; weak D call: TRBD1 (5 bases). The germline V gene has CDR1 LNHDA and CDR2 SQIVND (reference sequence). V was clipped by 3 bases and J by 0 bases, with 11 bases between them. This CDR3 is built from 15 residues. The CDR3 region has the DNA TGTGCCAGTAGTATGGGACGGGGGTTGAACACTGAAGCTTTCTTT. As protein: CASSMGRGLNTEAFF.

The V gene is TRBV6-2 or TRBV6-3, the J gene TRBJ1-2; no reliable D call. CDR3 length equals 13 residues. The germline V and J ends were trimmed by 0 bases and 7 bases, with 9 bases remaining between them. Germline V gene data show CDR1 as MNHEY and CDR2 as SVGEGT. The CDR3 spells CASSYSWAGGYTF. As DNA, the CDR3 is TGTGCCAGCAGTTACTCGTGGGCCGGTGGCTACACCTTC.

This chain uses TRBV11-3 with TRBJ1-1; no firm D call. CDR1 and CDR2 from the germline V gene are SGHNT and YENEEA. V gave up 2 bases and J gave up 0 bases, with 4 bases separating them. CDR3 length: 13 residues. The CDR3 DNA follows: TGTGCCAGCAGCTTATACATGAACACTGAAGCTTTCTTT. Translation: CASSLYMNTEAFF.

The CDR3 protein is CASSFQSSSERYGYTF. The CDR3 nucleotides are TGTGCCAGCAGTTTCCAGTCCTCTTCCGAGCGCTATGGCTACACCTTC. The rearrangement uses TRBV27 and TRBJ1-2; the D is unclear. CDR3 length: 16 residues. CDR1 is MNHEY, CDR2 SMNVEV, per germline (reference sequence). Trimming cost V 3 bases and J 4 bases, with 18 bases left between them.

Points on this clone: The same CDR3 is also encoded by other DNA sequences in this sample. The V and J genes are TRBV7-8 and TRBJ1-2; D gene uncertain. This CDR3 is built from 13 residues. Per the germline V gene, CDR1 is SGHVS and CDR2 is FQNEAQ. V was trimmed by 5 bases and J by 4 bases, leaving 11 bases between them. The CDR3 DNA sequence: TGTGCCAGCAGCCCTGATCTGGGCTATGGCTACACCTTC. Amino acid sequence: CASSPDLGYGYTF.

V and J are TRBV20-1 and TRBJ1-2, with D unresolved. The V end lost 3 bases, the J end lost 0 bases, and 11 bases lay between the germline ends. The germline V gene has CDR1 DFQATT and CDR2 SNEGSKA (reference sequence). CDR3 length: 14 amino acids. CDR3 DNA sequence: TGCAGTGCTAGTCTCGTGTATACTAACTATGGCTACACCTTC. Residues: CSASLVYTNYGYTF.

This chain joins TRBV7-9 and TRBJ2-5; D may be TRBD2 (7 bases). The CDR3 loop spans 13 amino acids. The V end was cut by 3 bases, the J end by 5 bases, with 10 bases between. Germline values: CDR1 SEHNR, CDR2 FQNEAQ (reference sequence). This chain's CDR3 is CASSFAGAETQYF. In DNA, the CDR3 is TGTGCCAGCAGCTTCGCGGGGGCGGAGACCCAGTACTTC.

The gene calls are TRBV19 and TRBJ1-2; 9 bases map to TRBD1. J was trimmed by 7 bases and V by 9 bases; bases with no gene match: 9. The length of the CDR3 is 13 residues. The germline V gene encodes CDR1 LNHDA and CDR2 SQIVND (reference sequence). The CDR3 DNA is TGTGCCAGCCGGGGACAGGGAACGTCTGGCTACACCTTC. This encodes CASRGQGTSGYTF.

The rearrangement uses TRBV7-9 and TRBJ2-1; D assignment may be TRBD1 or TRBD2 (5 bases each). CDR1 is SEHNR, CDR2 FQNEAQ, per germline (reference sequence). The V gene lost 5 bases and the J gene lost 2 bases, with 10 bases spanning the gap. The CDR3 runs 14 residues. The CDR3 DNA is TGTGCCAGCAGCGCCATGGGGGCCTACAATGAGCAGTTCTTC. Translated: CASSAMGAYNEQFF.

The chain links TRBV7-9 to TRBJ1-1; 8 nucleotides line up with TRBD1. Germline V lookup: CDR1 SEHNR, CDR2 FQNEAQ (reference sequence). This CDR3 comprises 14 residues. After removal of 6 bases from V and 4 bases from J, the junction contained 7 bases not matched to a gene. In DNA form, the CDR3 reads TGTGCCAGCAGTCCGAGACAGGGGAGCACTGAAGCTTTCTTT. It is translated as CASSPRQGSTEAFF.

This clone was picked up one time. The rearrangement links TRBV3-1 (or the pseudogene TRBV3-2) to TRBJ1-6; TRBD1 aligns across 10 bases. Germline V gene data show CDR1 as LGHDT and CDR2 as YNNKEL (reference sequence). The CDR3 is made up of 15 amino acids. Unmatched junction bases numbered 4, after V lost 1 base and J lost 10 bases. CDR3 nucleotides: TGTGCCAGCAGCCAAGCCCGACAGGGGGCATCACCCCTCCACTTT. As protein: CASSQARQGASPLHF.

The chain is built from TRBV10-3 and TRBJ1-5, with 8 bases fitting TRBD1. V dropped 10 bases and J dropped 6; count of bases not matched to a gene: 11. The length of the CDR3 is 14 residues. Germline lookup yields CDR1 ENHRY and CDR2 SYGVKD. The CDR3 loop is CATQGQGSVQPQHF. DNA of the CDR3: TGTGCCACCCAAGGACAGGGATCGGTTCAGCCCCAGCATTTT.